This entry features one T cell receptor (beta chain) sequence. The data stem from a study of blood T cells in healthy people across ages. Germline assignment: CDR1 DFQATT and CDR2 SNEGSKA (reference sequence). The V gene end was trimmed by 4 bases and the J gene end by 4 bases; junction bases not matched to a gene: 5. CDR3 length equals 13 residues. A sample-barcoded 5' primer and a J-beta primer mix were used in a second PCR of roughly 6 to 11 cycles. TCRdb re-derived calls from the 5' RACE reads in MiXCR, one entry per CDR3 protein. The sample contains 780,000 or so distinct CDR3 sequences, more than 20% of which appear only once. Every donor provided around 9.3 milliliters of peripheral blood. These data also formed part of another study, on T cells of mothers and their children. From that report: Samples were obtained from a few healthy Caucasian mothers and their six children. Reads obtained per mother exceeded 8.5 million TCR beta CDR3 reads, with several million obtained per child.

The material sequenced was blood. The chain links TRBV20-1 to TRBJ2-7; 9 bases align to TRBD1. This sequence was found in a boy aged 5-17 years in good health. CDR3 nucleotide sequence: TGCAGTGCTACCGGGACAGGGAGTTACGAGCAGTACTTC. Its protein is CSATGTGSYEQYF.